The clone carrying this TCR beta chain occurred a few times. They isolated at least 6.5 million PBMCs from each sample. There were at least 5.5 micrograms of total RNA extracted from every sample. It was with a sample-barcoded 5' primer and a J-beta primer mix that a second PCR of roughly 7 to 12 cycles was run. CDR3-containing paired-end reads numbering at least 2.5 million came from each sample. TCRdb re-analysed the 5' RACE reads in MiXCR, keeping a single row per CDR3 protein. The repertoire holds more than 500,000 distinct CDR3 sequences, 27% seen once, with approximately 4% in the top ten. The sample belongs to a study of blood T cells in healthy people across ages. Germline trimming cut 2 bases from V and 5 bases from J; bases unmatched to any gene: 9. CDR3 length: 16 residues. Another study also made use of these data, one on T cells of mothers and their children. That paper adds: RNA that had been extracted went wholly into cDNA synthesis, at around 1.6 ug per 15 ul.

The TCR originated in a boy aged 2-9 years in good health. The chain recombines TRBV12-3 or TRBV12-4 with TRBJ2-7, with 10 bases aligning to TRBD2. Sequenced input: blood. The CDR3 DNA follows: TGTGCCAGCAGTTTACGGCTAGCGGGAGAGACCGACGAGCAGTACTTC. Translated: CASSLRLAGETDEQYF.